The 23 T cell receptor beta chains listed next were all sequenced from one sample in a study of PD-L1 blockade in urothelial cancer (dated by TCRdb to the late 2010s). The library was generated by the immunoSEQ multiplex PCR assay. TCRdb mirrors the immuneACCESS table, restricted to in-frame sequences. Some clones are absent from its copies; in checked studies, under half trace to an unresolved V gene, and the reason for the others is unknown. The sample table lists fewer than 100,000 clones, 70% to 90% of them with a count of one. The biggest ten clones account for approximately 6.7% of the sample. The time point label, read with the paper, signifies: pretreatment peripheral blood. Sequences were derived from PBMCs, sampled around atezolizumab (anti-PD-L1) treatment. The receptors stem from a man aged 35 to 55 with urothelial cancer.

This CDR3 reads CASSTGRGGGLFF. CDR3 coding DNA: TGTGCCAGCAGCACAGGACGTGGGGGGGGACTGTTTTTT. The rearrangement links TRBV5-4 to TRBJ1-4; D is perhaps TRBD1 (5 bases). The V and J ends lost 4 bases and 13 bases respectively, with 17 bases between them. The germline CDR1 and CDR2 sequences are SGHNT and YYREEE (reference sequence). CDR3 length equals 13 residues.

This chain connects TRBV9 to TRBJ2-1, with 7 bases matching TRBD1. J was trimmed by 8 bases and V by 4 bases; bases with no gene match: 6. This CDR3 spans 13 amino acids. Germline loops: CDR1 SGDLS, CDR2 YYNGEE. The CDR3 DNA sequence: TGTGCCAGCAGCAAGGGGGCTAGTGATGAGCAGTTCTTC. The encoded protein is CASSKGASDEQFF.

The V and J genes are TRBV5-1 and TRBJ2-3; TRBD2 matches at 9 bases. CDR1 is SGHRS, CDR2 YFSETQ, per germline. This CDR3 contains 17 residues. The V gene end was trimmed by 4 bases and the J gene end by 2 bases; junction bases not matched to a gene: 11. DNA of the CDR3: TGCGCCAGCAGCCCCCGGATAGCGGGAGAGATCACAGATACGCAGTATTTT. It translates to CASSPRIAGEITDTQYF.

V and J are TRBV6-5 and TRBJ2-1; TRBD2 aligns across 7 bases. The CDR3 is 15 amino acids. V lost 6 bases to trimming and J lost 4 bases; unmatched junction nucleotides: 9. From germline, CDR1 is MNHEY and CDR2 SVGAGI. The CDR3 loop reads CASRPASGKYNEQFF. The CDR3 DNA sequence: TGTGCCAGCAGGCCCGCTAGCGGCAAATACAATGAGCAGTTCTTC.

The rearrangement uses TRBV9 and TRBJ1-4, with TRBD1 as a possible D gene (5 bases). Trimming removed 3 bases from V and 8 bases from J, with 14 bases in between. The CDR3 consists of 14 residues. The germline gives CDR1 SGDLS, CDR2 YYNGEE. The CDR3 here is CASSEGIRGEKLFF. CDR3 coding DNA: TGTGCCAGCAGCGAGGGGATAAGAGGCGAAAAACTGTTTTTT. The complete variable domain, with remaining parts taken from reference TRBV9 and TRBJ1-4, reads DSGVTQTPKHLITATGQRVTLRCSPRSGDLSVYWYQQSLDQGLQFLIQYYNGEERAKGNILERFSAQQFPDLHSELNLSSLELGDSALYFCASSEGIRGEKLFFGSGTQLSVL.

This clone has just a few counts. V gene TRBV18 combines with J gene TRBJ1-4; the D gene is possibly TRBD1 (5 bases). The germline V and J ends were trimmed by 3 bases and 10 bases, with 15 bases remaining between them. This CDR3 region has 14 residues. The germline gives CDR1 KGHSH, CDR2 LQKENI. The CDR3 is CASSPLGGKGKLFF. The CDR3 nucleotides are TGTGCCAGCTCACCCCTCGGGGGAAAAGGAAAACTGTTTTTT.

This clone was found a few times. The V gene is TRBV6-6, the J gene TRBJ1-1; D unresolved. This CDR3 spans 13 amino acids. Trimming removed 6 bases from V and 3 bases from J, with 11 bases in between. Germline values: CDR1 MNHNY, CDR2 SVGAGI (reference sequence). The DNA of the CDR3 is TGTGCCAGCAGGAAAGCATACTACACTGAAGCTTTCTTT. Amino acids: CASRKAYYTEAFF.

The rearrangement links TRBV11-2 to TRBJ2-4; 10 bases map to TRBD1. From germline, CDR1 is SGHAT and CDR2 FQNNGV. Losses at the gene ends were 2 bases for V and 5 bases for J; bases not matched to a gene: 9. CDR3 size: 17 residues. For the CDR3, the DNA is TGTGCCAGCAGCTTAATTGGGAGAGGGACAGGGGAAAACATTCAGTACTTC. This encodes CASSLIGRGTGENIQYF.

The genes are TRBV6-5 and TRBJ2-1; 7 nucleotides agree with TRBD2. Germline CDR1 is MNHEY and CDR2 is SVGAGI. Trimming took 2 bases from V and 5 from J; bases not matched to a gene: 6. The CDR3 covers 15 residues. The CDR3 region is CASSYPGAGDNEQFF. CDR3 bases: TGTGCCAGCAGTTACCCTGGCGCGGGGGACAATGAGCAGTTCTTC.

The gene calls are TRBV6-5 and TRBJ1-1; 12 nucleotides match TRBD1. V lost 9 bases to trimming and J lost 5 bases; unmatched junction nucleotides: 4. The length of the CDR3 is 13 residues. The germline V gene has CDR1 MNHEY and CDR2 SVGAGI. As DNA, the CDR3 is TGTGCCAGTAGGGACAGGGGGCATACTGAAGCTTTCTTT. Translated, it gives CASRDRGHTEAFF.

This clone was recorded only once. The chain employs TRBV11-3 and TRBJ1-3, with D perhaps matching TRBD1 (5 bases). Looked up from germline, CDR1 is SGHNT and CDR2 is YENEEA. This CDR3 is built from 16 residues. The V end lost 11 bases, the J end lost 0 bases, and 20 bases lay between the germline ends. The DNA for the CDR3 is TGTGCCTTCCTCTGGGGCAGCCTCAGCTCTGGAAACACCATATATTTT. This encodes CAFLWGSLSSGNTIYF.

The rearrangement joins TRBV5-4 to TRBJ2-7; the match to TRBD2 covers 10 bases. In germline, CDR1 is SGHNT, CDR2 YYREEE (reference sequence). The CDR3 is 15 amino acids. With V trimmed by 4 bases and J by 7 bases, 11 bases remained unmatched. CDR3 loop: CASSQKAGGHREQYF. In DNA, the CDR3 is TGTGCCAGCAGCCAGAAAGCGGGAGGGCATCGGGAGCAGTACTTC.

This clone is a singleton in its sample. This chain connects TRBV6-5 to TRBJ2-2, with 9 bases identical to TRBD1. CDR3 size: 14 residues. Trimming took 6 bases from V and 7 from J; bases not matched to a gene: 6. Germline V CDR1 and CDR2: MNHEY, SVGAGI. This chain's CDR3 is CASSEDRGGGELFF. The CDR3 nucleotides read TGTGCCAGCAGCGAGGACAGGGGTGGCGGGGAGCTGTTTTTT.

The genes are TRBV7-2 and TRBJ2-7; TRBD2 is a possible D gene (5 bases). V lost 3 bases to trimming and J lost 6 bases, with 9 bases between them. The CDR3 sequence is 12 residues long. CDR1 SGHTA and CDR2 FQGNSA come from the germline V gene. The CDR3 protein is CASSLRGLEQYF. The CDR3 bases are TGTGCCAGCAGCTTGCGAGGACTCGAGCAGTACTTC.

This clone was counted only a few times. The rearrangement links TRBV28 to TRBJ2-3; D is undetermined. The CDR3 has 12 residues. CDR1 and CDR2 (germline): MDHEN, SYDVKM. Trimming cost V 8 bases and J 6 bases, with 12 bases left between them. CDR3 amino acids: CASAGPEDTQYF. Written as DNA, the CDR3 is TGTGCCAGCGCTGGCCCGGAGGATACGCAGTATTTT.

J is TRBJ2-1 and V is TRBV30; D is uncertain. The germline CDR1 and CDR2 sequences are GTSNPN and SVGIG (reference sequence). The CDR3 loop spans 15 amino acids. V lost 1 base and J lost 0, with 10 bases in between. As DNA, the CDR3 is TGTGCCTGGAGTGCTAATCCGAGCTCCTACAATGAGCAGTTCTTC. It yields the protein CAWSANPSSYNEQFF.

The chain links TRBV29-1 to TRBJ1-1; 7 nucleotides agree with TRBD1. The CDR3 contains 12 residues. CDR1 is SQVTM and CDR2 is ANQGSEA in the germline V gene. J lost 6 bases, V lost 3 bases, and 4 bases had no gene match. The CDR3 nucleotides read TGCAGCGTTGACAGGGGGTGGGCTGAAGCTTTCTTT. It translates to CSVDRGWAEAFF.

The V and J genes are TRBV7-2 and TRBJ2-2; no clear D gene. The CDR3 contains 12 residues. Germline loops: CDR1 SGHTA, CDR2 FQGNSA. Between the trimmed V and J ends, which lost 6 bases and 3 bases, there was a span of 5 bases. The CDR3 nucleotides are TGTGCCAGCAGACTCTACACCGGGGAGCTGTTTTTT. Translated: CASRLYTGELFF.

The V call is TRBV27, the J call TRBJ2-3, with 11 bases that match TRBD2. The length of the CDR3 is 17 residues. Germline loops: CDR1 MNHEY, CDR2 SMNVEV (reference sequence). V lost 5 bases to trimming and J lost 4 bases; unmatched junction nucleotides: 11. CDR3 coding DNA: TGTGCCAGCAGTGTAGGGACTAGCGGATATTGGGCAGATACGCAGTATTTT. This codes for CASSVGTSGYWADTQYF.

This clone was detected ten times or more. This chain links TRBV30 with TRBJ2-7, with D hard to call. The V end was cut by 4 bases, the J end by 1 base, with 5 bases between. Germline assignment: CDR1 GTSNPN and CDR2 SVGIG (reference sequence). The length of the CDR3 is 11 residues. CDR3 nucleotide sequence: TGTGCCTGGACAGAATCCTACGAGCAGTACTTC. Encoded protein: CAWTESYEQYF. Together with reference TRBV30 and TRBJ2-7, the CDR3 gives the full variable domain: SQTIHQWPATLVQPVGSPLSLECTVEGTSNPNLYWYRQAAGRGLQLLFYSVGIGQISSEVPQNLSASRPQDRQFILSSKKLLLSDSGFYLCAWTESYEQYFGPGTRLTVT.

The chain carries TRBV5-6 and TRBJ2-5; 7 nucleotides match TRBD1. Germline V gene lookup returns CDR1 SGHDT and CDR2 YYEEEE. V dropped 4 bases and J dropped 3; count of bases not matched to a gene: 6. The CDR3 runs to 14 residues. The CDR3 loop is CASSLPTGEETQYF. CDR3 in DNA: TGTGCCAGCAGCCTACCCACAGGGGAAGAGACCCAGTACTTC.

V and J are TRBV19 and TRBJ1-1; D gene ambiguous. CDR1 is LNHDA, CDR2 SQIVND, per germline (reference sequence). Trimming pared 3 bases from V and 0 bases from J, leaving 8 bases between. This CDR3 spans 14 amino acids. Here the CDR3 reads CASSIDTLNTEAFF. DNA of the CDR3: TGTGCCAGTAGTATTGACACGCTGAACACTGAAGCTTTCTTT. Full variable domain (missing parts from reference TRBV19 and TRBJ1-1): DGGITQSPKYLFRKEGQNVTLSCEQNLNHDAMYWYRQDPGQGLRLIYYSQIVNDFQKGDIAEGYSVSREKKESFPLTVTSAQKNPTAFYLCASSIDTLNTEAFFGQGTRLTVV.

In its sample, this clone was seen once. The V and J genes are TRBV2 and TRBJ1-4; D is possibly TRBD1 (5 bases). Germline V lookup: CDR1 SNHLY, CDR2 FYNNEI. V was shortened by 7 bases and J by 12 bases, with 27 bases between the two germline ends. The CDR3 has 16 residues. As DNA, the CDR3 is TGTGCCAGCACTATGGGGGGGAACATCGCAACCGTGGAACTGTTTTTT. Translation gives CASTMGGNIATVELFF.